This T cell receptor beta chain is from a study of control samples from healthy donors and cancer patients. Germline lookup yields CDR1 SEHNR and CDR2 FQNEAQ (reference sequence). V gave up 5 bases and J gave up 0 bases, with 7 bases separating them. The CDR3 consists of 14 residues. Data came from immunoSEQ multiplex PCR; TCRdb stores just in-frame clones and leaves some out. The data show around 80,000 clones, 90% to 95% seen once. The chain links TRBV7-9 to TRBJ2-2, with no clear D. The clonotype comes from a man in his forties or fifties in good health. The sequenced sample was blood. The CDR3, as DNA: TGTGCCAGCAGCCAGGCTGCGAACACCGGGGAGCTGTTTTTT. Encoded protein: CASSQAANTGELFF.